This T cell receptor beta chain was retrieved from a study of T cell responses to AZD1222 COVID-19 vaccine. As for this clone: Its target is not known.

Profiling relied on immunoSEQ multiplex PCR, and the TCRdb table lists in-frame clones only, not all of them. The repertoire consists of about 180,000 clones, with approximately 94% occurring once and the leading ten covering more than 1.5%. The study pooled second doses at about 4 or about 12 weeks. The CDR3 is made up of 15 amino acids. Germline lookup yields CDR1 GTSNPN and CDR2 SVGIG (reference sequence). V lost 2 bases and J lost 8, with 18 bases in between. General study findings and limits: Vaccine-associated CD4 TCRs spanned spike, dominant at 160-218 and 743-854. Reportedly, close to half of spike-specific TCRs are directed against unmutated variant regions. Most donors were white British and more were female, and clonal diversity was possibly underestimated.

Specimen: peripheral blood, collected 28 days after the second AZD1222 dose. The chain recombines TRBV30 with TRBJ1-4; weak D call: TRBD1 (5 bases). The source is an adult who received the AZD1222 COVID-19 vaccine. CDR3 sequence reads: CAWSPAGVRSEKLFF. The DNA of the CDR3 is TGTGCCTGGAGTCCCGCGGGGGTCCGAAGCGAAAAACTGTTTTTT.